This passage covers 23 T cell receptor beta chains from one sample sequenced in a study of blood T cell repertoires in COVID-19. Sequencing used immunoSEQ multiplex PCR; TCRdb keeps in-frame clones, though not all of them. Counted here are about 44,000 clones, 84% occurring once; the ten biggest clones make up around 44%. Sequencing input: peripheral blood. All receptors come from a human donor in a cohort sampled during active COVID-19.

J is TRBJ1-6 and V is TRBV6-5; D remains ambiguous. The CDR3 is made up of 15 amino acids. Germline V lookup: CDR1 MNHEY, CDR2 SVGAGI. V was shortened by 6 bases and J by 0 bases, with 9 bases between the two germline ends. The CDR3 reads CASRTPGSYNSPLHF. CDR3 DNA: TGTGCCAGCAGAACCCCGGGCTCCTATAATTCACCCCTCCACTTT.

The rearrangement uses TRBV5-1 and TRBJ2-1, with TRBD2 identical over 8 bases. This CDR3 has 17 amino acids. Germline CDR1 reads SGHRS; CDR2 reads YFSETQ. V trimming: 0 bases; J trimming: 7 bases; junction bases outside the gene matches: 12. CDR3 in amino acids: CASSLVVSGASWNEQFF. The CDR3, as DNA: TGCGCCAGCAGCTTGGTTGTTAGCGGGGCCTCCTGGAATGAGCAGTTCTTC.

The chain combines TRBV2 with TRBJ2-3; tentative D call: TRBD2 (5 bases). The CDR3 contains 12 residues. The V gene's germline CDR1 is SNHLY and CDR2 FYNNEI. V was shortened by 6 bases and J by 4 bases, with 8 bases between the two germline ends. CDR3: CASRGLPDTQYF. The CDR3 DNA reads as TGTGCCAGCAGAGGACTCCCAGATACGCAGTATTTT.

V gene TRBV5-4 combines with J gene TRBJ1-1, with a tentative D call TRBD1 (6 bases). This CDR3 is built from 15 residues. CDR1 is SGHNT and CDR2 is YYREEE in the germline V gene (reference sequence). Trimming stripped 0 bases from V and 1 base from J, with 10 bases between. The CDR3 reads CASSLVGHQNTEAFF. The CDR3 DNA reads TGTGCCAGCAGCTTGGTGGGACACCAGAACACTGAAGCTTTCTTT.

A single count supports this clone. V is TRBV6-5 and J is TRBJ2-1, with D maybe TRBD1 (5 bases). The CDR3 loop spans 16 amino acids. From germline, CDR1 is MNHEY and CDR2 SVGAGI. The germline V and J ends were trimmed by 4 bases and 0 bases, with 13 bases remaining between them. CDR3 in amino acids: CASSSLGASSYNEQFF. CDR3 coding DNA: TGTGCCAGCAGTTCCCTTGGGGCCAGCTCCTACAATGAGCAGTTCTTC.

V usage is TRBV6-5 and J usage is TRBJ1-2; D not resolved. V was pared by 6 bases and J by 4 bases, with 12 bases between. The CDR3 covers 13 residues. Germline V gene data show CDR1 as MNHEY and CDR2 as SVGAGI. The chain's CDR3 is CASSPRWAYGYTF. CDR3 nucleotide sequence: TGTGCCAGCAGCCCCCGCTGGGCCTATGGCTACACCTTC.

This chain connects TRBV29-1 to TRBJ2-4; D is perhaps TRBD1 (6 bases). The CDR3 has 13 residues. V gave up 4 bases and J gave up 6 bases, with 13 bases separating them. CDR1 SQVTM and CDR2 ANQGSEA come from the germline V gene. CDR3 bases: TGCAGCGTTGGTGACCAGGGGTCAAACATTCAGTACTTC. This translates into CSVGDQGSNIQYF.

The chain has TRBV27 and TRBJ2-3; the D gene is possibly TRBD1 (5 bases). The CDR3 loop spans 15 amino acids. V shed 6 bases and J shed 4 bases, with 17 bases lying between them. Germline values: CDR1 MNHEY, CDR2 SMNVEV (reference sequence). CDR3 protein: CASSPDTFAADTQYF. CDR3 coding DNA: TGTGCCAGCAGCCCGGACACATTCGCCGCAGATACGCAGTATTTT.

In this sample, this clone turned up a few times. The chain carries TRBV5-6 and TRBJ1-5; a weak D match, TRBD1 (6 bases). This CDR3 is built from 16 residues. V dropped 6 bases and J dropped 4 bases, with 20 bases sitting between them. CDR1 and CDR2 from the germline V gene are SGHDT and YYEEEE. The CDR3 bases are TGTGCCAGCAAGGGGGTGGTCGGCAGGGAAAATCAGCCCCAGCATTTT. The encoded protein is CASKGVVGRENQPQHF.

This sequence joins TRBV19 and TRBJ1-5; D gene uncertain. The ends were cut back, 3 bases at V and 4 bases at J, with 10 bases in the middle. Germline V gives CDR1 LNHDA, CDR2 SQIVND (reference sequence). There are 14 residues in the CDR3. Here the CDR3 DNA reads TGTGCCAGTAGTATCCCCAGGCTTAATCAGCCCCAGCATTTT. The encoded protein is CASSIPRLNQPQHF.

This clone was detected once. The chain combines TRBV5-1 with TRBJ1-4; 7 bases agree with TRBD1. Looked up from germline, CDR1 is SGHRS and CDR2 is YFSETQ. V lost 0 bases and J lost 4; bases outside the gene matches: 0. CDR3 length equals 14 residues. CDR3 coding DNA: TGCGCCAGCAGCTTGGGGGACAGTAATGAAAAACTGTTTTTT. Translated: CASSLGDSNEKLFF.

This clone appeared once. V usage is TRBV2 and J usage is TRBJ1-5, with D unclear. The CDR3 totals 14 residues. The germline V gene has CDR1 SNHLY and CDR2 FYNNEI. The V and J ends lost 3 bases and 4 bases respectively, with 10 bases between them. CDR3: CASSDRRLNQPQHF. For the CDR3, the DNA is TGTGCCAGCAGTGACAGGAGGCTAAATCAGCCCCAGCATTTT.

This chain uses TRBV19 with TRBJ2-7; 11 bases match TRBD1. The V segment lost 5 bases and the J segment 5 bases; nucleotides outside the gene matches: 8. Germline assignment: CDR1 LNHDA and CDR2 SQIVND (reference sequence). The CDR3 spans 15 residues. The CDR3 region is CASSAGQGAPHEQYF. The CDR3 coding sequence is TGTGCCAGTAGTGCCGGACAGGGGGCGCCTCACGAGCAGTACTTC.

V is TRBV21-1 and J is TRBJ2-5; the D call in the table, TRBD2, was not verified against the DNA. TRBV21-1 is a known pseudogene. The CDR3 is made up of 16 amino acids. The CDR3 sequence: CASSPRDSGSKETQYF. CDR3 nucleotides: TGTGCCAGCAGCCCCCGTGATAGCGGGTCAAAAGAGACCCAGTACTTC.

The chain recombines TRBV4-1 with TRBJ2-1; D gene uncertain. Trimming took off 1 base at V and 0 bases at J, with 7 bases between the two ends. This CDR3 spans 15 amino acids. In germline, CDR1 is MGHRA, CDR2 YSYEKL. In DNA form, the CDR3 reads TGCGCCAGCAGCCAAGGCCGGAGCTCCTACAATGAGCAGTTCTTC. Translating gives CASSQGRSSYNEQFF.

The chain joins TRBV2 to TRBJ1-2, with D possibly being TRBD1 (6 bases). Germline-derived CDR1 and CDR2 are SNHLY and FYNNEI. The CDR3 spans 14 residues. Trimming stripped 6 bases from V and 8 bases from J, with 19 bases between. CDR3: CASRNRGASGGYTF. CDR3 DNA sequence: TGTGCCAGCAGGAACCGGGGGGCCAGCGGGGGCTACACCTTC. Supplemented by reference TRBV2 and TRBJ1-2, the full variable domain reads EPEVTQTPSHQVTQMGQEVILRCVPISNHLYFYWYRQILGQKVEFLVSFYNNEISEKSEIFDDQFSVERPDGSNFTLKIRSTKLEDSAMYFCASRNRGASGGYTFGSGTRLTVV.

The CDR3 coding sequence is TGTGCCAGCAGAGGTAGGACTAGCGAAACAGATACGCAGTATTTT. Translated: CASRGRTSETDTQYF. This chain links TRBV28 with TRBJ2-3; TRBD2 matches at 9 bases. The germline V gene encodes CDR1 MDHEN and CDR2 SYDVKM. Unmatched junction bases numbered 7, after V lost 6 bases and J lost 3 bases. This CDR3 is built from 15 residues.

The chain is built from TRBV5-4 and TRBJ2-1, with 7 nucleotides matching TRBD2. CDR1 SGHNT and CDR2 YYREEE come from the germline V gene (reference sequence). The CDR3 has 15 amino acids. The J segment lost 0 bases and the V segment lost 0 bases, leaving 0 bases of the junction unmatched. In nucleotides, the CDR3 is TGTGCCAGCAGCTTGGGGACTAGCTCCTACAATGAGCAGTTCTTC. Protein product: CASSLGTSSYNEQFF.

The chain employs TRBV4-2 and TRBJ2-7; D is possibly TRBD1 (5 bases). Deletions cut 0 bases from V and 2 bases from J, with 14 bases between. This CDR3 spans 16 amino acids. Germline-derived CDR1 and CDR2 are LGHNA and YNFKEQ. The CDR3 reads CASSQEVMQGPYEQYF. In DNA form, the CDR3 reads TGTGCCAGCAGCCAAGAAGTCATGCAGGGTCCCTACGAGCAGTACTTC.

V is TRBV28 and J is TRBJ1-6, with 7 nucleotides matching TRBD1. The CDR3 contains 17 residues. Germline V gives CDR1 MDHEN, CDR2 SYDVKM. Unmatched junction bases numbered 11, after V lost 5 bases and J lost 4 bases. CDR3 nucleotides: TGTGCCAGCAGTCCGGGCCCAGGGACAGCATATAATTCACCCCTCCACTTT. It yields the protein CASSPGPGTAYNSPLHF.

J is TRBJ2-5 and V is TRBV12-3 or TRBV12-4, with no clear D. CDR3 length: 11 amino acids. V was cut by 3 bases and J by 4 bases, with 3 bases left in between. The CDR3 loop is CASSLRETQYF. CDR3 nucleotide sequence: TGTGCCAGCAGTTTGCGAGAGACCCAGTACTTC.

The V gene is TRBV9, the J gene TRBJ2-4, with 9 bases lining up with TRBD2. V was clipped by 1 base and J by 8 bases; unmatched bases: 7. This CDR3 spans 15 amino acids. The germline gives CDR1 SGDLS, CDR2 YYNGEE. The CDR3 loop reads CASSVRGGGADIQYF. CDR3 DNA sequence: TGTGCCAGCAGCGTAAGAGGCGGGGGGGCTGACATTCAGTACTTC. The full variable domain, completed using reference TRBV9 and TRBJ2-4, is DSGVTQTPKHLITATGQRVTLRCSPRSGDLSVYWYQQSLDQGLQFLIQYYNGEERAKGNILERFSAQQFPDLHSELNLSSLELGDSALYFCASSVRGGGADIQYFGAGTRLSVL.

The chain has TRBV28 and TRBJ2-7, with 7 bases identical to TRBD1. This CDR3 comprises 14 residues. V shed 4 bases, J shed 4 bases, and the junction held 7 bases outside the gene matches. CDR1 and CDR2 from the germline V gene are MDHEN and SYDVKM. Here the CDR3 DNA reads TGTGCCAGCAGTTCCGGGACAGCTGTTTACGAGCAGTACGTC. It translates to CASSSGTAVYEQYV.